This is a list of T cell receptor beta chains from one sample in a study of T cell repertoires in cytomegalovirus infection. MiXCR was run by TCRdb on the reads, yielding one entry per CDR3 protein. The table has roughly 760,000 distinct CDR3 sequences, approximately 34% seen once; the top ten hold roughly 2.8%. The sequenced sample was PBMCs. Receptors were obtained from a human donor in good health (CMV status not recorded). Some clones in this sample may be carry-over from other donors' samples. The CDR3 runs from the conserved cysteine through the conserved F or W. A D gene is named only where the DNA matches it firmly. A clone size is listed for some rows: how often the clone was seen (once, few, many), or a class if it is expanded.

TRBV19	once	TRBJ2-1	.	TGTGCCAGTGGCCCTAGCCCTGGGAATGAGCAGTTCTTC	CASGPSPGNEQFF
TRBV30	.	TRBJ1-2	.	TGTGCCTTAAGCTCGACGGCCTATGGCTACACCTTC	CALSSTAYGYTF
TRBV25-1	.	TRBJ2-1	.	TGTGCCAGCACCCCCAACCGGGTGAGCTCCTACAATGAGCAGTTCTTC	CASTPNRVSSYNEQFF
TRBV11-2	.	TRBJ2-5	TRBD2	TGTGCCAGCAGCTTAGATGTCCAGCGGGGGGGACAAGAGACCCAGTACTTC	CASSLDVQRGGQETQYF
TRBV12-3/TRBV12-4	.	TRBJ2-4	.	TGTGCCAGCAGTTTACGGCCACTAGCCAAAAACATTCAGTACTTC	CASSLRPLAKNIQYF
TRBV24-1	.	TRBJ2-1	TRBD2	TGTGCCACCAGTGGGAACTTGGGAGGGACCTACAATGAGCAGTTCTTC	CATSGNLGGTYNEQFF
TRBV20-1	few	TRBJ2-5	TRBD2	TGCAGTGCTAGACGAATGGGACTAAGGCGGGAGACCCAGTACTTC	CSARRMGLRRETQYF
TRBV7-6	many	TRBJ2-6	.	TGTGCCAGCAGCTTAATTTCCATAGACTCTGGGGCCAACGTCCTGACTTTC	CASSLISIDSGANVLTF
TRBV19	.	TRBJ1-3	TRBD1	TGTGCCAGCAATCACAGGGGCGCTGGAAACACCATATATTTT	CASNHRGAGNTIYF
TRBV11-1	few	TRBJ2-6	.	TGTGCCAGCAGCTTAAACCGGGTCTCTGGGGCCAACGTCCTGACTTTC	CASSLNRVSGANVLTF
TRBV20-1	.	TRBJ2-7	TRBD2	TGCAGTGCCTCGGGGACTAGCGGGGAGACCTACGAGCAGTACTTC	CSASGTSGETYEQYF
TRBV12-3/TRBV12-4	.	TRBJ2-2	.	TGTGCCAGCAGTTTGGCCGGATTCGGGGAGCTGTTTTTT	CASSLAGFGELFF
TRBV7-2	many	TRBJ2-7	.	TGTGCCAGCAGCTTGAATACGGATTTCTACGAGCAGTACTTC	CASSLNTDFYEQYF
TRBV7-9	few	TRBJ1-1	.	TGTGCCAGCAGCCCCGCGAGGCTTAACACTGAAGCTTTCTTT	CASSPARLNTEAFF
TRBV7-2	few	TRBJ2-5	TRBD2	TGTGCCAGCACCCGCGGAGCTAGCGGGAAGGGAGAGACCCAGTACTTC	CASTRGASGKGETQYF
TRBV7-9	few	TRBJ1-4	TRBD1	TGTGCCAGCAGCCTCGAATGGACAGGGTCGGATGAAAAACTGTTTTTT	CASSLEWTGSDEKLFF
TRBV5-1	.	TRBJ2-5	TRBD2	TGCGCCAGCAGCCCTGGACTAGCGAGAGAGACCCAGTACTTC	CASSPGLARETQYF
TRBV6-2/TRBV6-3	.	TRBJ1-1	.	TGTGCCAGCAGTGAGACAGTCCCCGTTCTAACTGAAGCTTTCTTT	CASSETVPVLTEAFF
TRBV4-1	many	TRBJ2-1	.	TGCGCCAGCAGCCAACTTACAGAGTACAATGAGCAGTTCTTC	CASSQLTEYNEQFF
TRBV7-6	few	TRBJ2-2	TRBD2	TGTGCTAGCGGTGGACTAGAAGGCGGGGAGCTGTTTTTT	CASGGLEGGELFF
TRBV4-1	.	TRBJ1-5	TRBD1	TGCGCCAGCAGCCCTGAACAGGGGGCCTATCAGCCCCAGCATTTT	CASSPEQGAYQPQHF
TRBV3-1	.	TRBJ2-1	TRBD1	TGTGCCAGCAGCCAACGAGGGGGCGCTGAGCAGTTCTTC	CASSQRGGAEQFF
TRBV24-1	.	TRBJ2-3	.	TGTGCCACCAGTCTACAGGGGAGCGGGACAGATACGCAGTATTTT	CATSLQGSGTDTQYF
TRBV7-2	.	TRBJ2-2	.	TGTGCCAGCGGGGGGCTCAGCACCGGGGAGCTGTTTTTT	CASGGLSTGELFF
TRBV7-2	many	TRBJ2-3	.	TGTGCCAGCAGCCTCCCCCTTGGCCCTAGCACAGATACGCAGTATTTT	CASSLPLGPSTDTQYF
TRBV19	few	TRBJ2-1	TRBD1	TGTGCCAGTAGCCCTCCGGGGACAGGGAACTACAATGAGCAGTTCTTC	CASSPPGTGNYNEQFF
TRBV10-3	few	TRBJ2-2	TRBD2	TGTGCCATCCGGAGCGGGGGGACCTTAACGAACACCGGGGAGCTGTTTTTT	CAIRSGGTLTNTGELFF
TRBV7-8	few	TRBJ1-2	.	TGTGCCAGCAGTTCGGAGGAGTGGAACTATGGCTACACCTTC	CASSSEEWNYGYTF
TRBV18	.	TRBJ2-3	.	TGTGCCAGCTCATCAACTAGAAGGTCGACAGATACGCAGTATTTT	CASSSTRRSTDTQYF
TRBV7-2	many	TRBJ2-7	.	TGTGCCAGCAGCGCCGCAGGGGATCAAATCTACGAGCAGTACTTC	CASSAAGDQIYEQYF
TRBV28	.	TRBJ1-5	.	TGTGCCAGCAGTTTACACGACCTCAGGCAGCCCCAGCATTTT	CASSLHDLRQPQHF
TRBV4-2	few	TRBJ1-1	.	TGTGCCAGCAGCCAGGCCCGCGTGGAAACTGAAGCTTTCTTT	CASSQARVETEAFF
TRBV7-9	.	TRBJ2-2	.	TGTGCCTCCAAGCCGGTCCGGGGGAACACCGGGGAGCTGTTTTTT	CASKPVRGNTGELFF
TRBV5-1	many	TRBJ1-6	TRBD1	TGCGCCAGCAGCTTGAGGGACAGCTTTAACTATAATTCACCCCTCCACTTT	CASSLRDSFNYNSPLHF
TRBV7-2	many	TRBJ2-1	.	TGTGCCAGCAGCTTATTTGCAGACCATGAGCAGTTCTTC	CASSLFADHEQFF
TRBV4-2	many	TRBJ1-5	.	TGTGCCAGCAGCCAGGGGGGCGACCAGCCCCAGCATTTT	CASSQGGDQPQHF
TRBV5-4	.	TRBJ2-3	.	TGTGCCAGCACGACCGACCATAGCACAGATACGCAGTATTTT	CASTTDHSTDTQYF
TRBV7-3	few	TRBJ1-1	.	TGTGCCAGCAGCTTATGGCGAGGCACTGAAGCTTTCTTT	CASSLWRGTEAFF
TRBV27	.	TRBJ2-7	TRBD1	TGTGCCAGCGGGGCGGGACAGGGAGCCTACGAGCAGTACTTC	CASGAGQGAYEQYF
TRBV12-3/TRBV12-4	.	TRBJ1-6	TRBD1	TGTGCCAGCAGTTCCCGGGACAGGGGTTGGAATTCACCCCTCCACTTT	CASSSRDRGWNSPLHF